The clone carrying this T cell receptor (beta chain) was recorded a few times. The ends lost 1 base at V and 1 base at J; junction bases unmatched: 2. Germline-derived CDR1 and CDR2 are SGHDT and YYEEEE. CDR3 length: 15 amino acids. Per the original methods: Using reference gene primer amplification, nucleated cell counts were estimated. Here immunoSEQ multiplex PCR was the method, and the copy in TCRdb shows in-frame clones only, minus some. The V and J calls and clone size come from that table; D and trimming were worked out from the DNA. Of roughly 80,000 clones listed, 65% to 85% were seen once; the top ten hold 15% to 20%. This sample is part of a study of blood T cell repertoires in COVID-19. Study details: The study drew acute and convalescent COVID-19 samples from the United States, Italy and Spain. T cells, B-cell-depleted T cells, or PBMCs provided the cDNA or gDNA that served as material.

Input material: peripheral blood. This clonotype was obtained from a woman aged 55-75 years with acute or convalescent COVID-19. The gene calls are TRBV5-6 and TRBJ1-5; TRBD1 agrees at 7 bases. In nucleotides, the CDR3 is TGTGCCAGCAGCTTGTTGGGACAGAGCAATCAGCCCCAGCATTTT. The encoded protein is CASSLLGQSNQPQHF.